Detailed here is one TCR beta chain. Antigen specificity is unknown. This record comes from a study of Ad26.COV2.S vaccination and SARS-CoV-2 variants. About the research overall: Dosing was one shot or two shots 56 days apart. General observations from the study: Measurements of TCR breadth and depth may have given underestimates of the total T cell responses.

The protocol was immunoSEQ multiplex PCR, while the TCRdb copy is restricted to in-frame clones and leaves out a portion. The sample has around 240,000 clones; approximately 88% are singletons. The length of the CDR3 is 14 residues. Trimming took off 4 bases at V and 2 bases at J, with 9 bases between the two ends. Germline V gene sequence: CDR1 SNHLY, CDR2 FYNNEI. As to treatment: over 15 received Ad26.COV2.S at low or high dose, single or two shots; about 5 received placebo; per-sample allocation not given. Collection of the samples took place on day 63 after the first injection of vaccine or placebo. Whoever gave the sample was an adult aged 18-55 years in Boston.

The rearrangement joins TRBV2 to TRBJ1-3, with D hard to call. The sample consisted of peripheral blood, taken in a trial of Ad26.COV2.S vaccine versus placebo. This TCR came from a person between 18 and 60 years old who received the Ad26.COV2.S COVID-19 vaccine or a placebo. CDR3 DNA: TGTGCCAGCAGTGCAGAACCCCCTGGAAACACCATATATTTT. Residues: CASSAEPPGNTIYF.